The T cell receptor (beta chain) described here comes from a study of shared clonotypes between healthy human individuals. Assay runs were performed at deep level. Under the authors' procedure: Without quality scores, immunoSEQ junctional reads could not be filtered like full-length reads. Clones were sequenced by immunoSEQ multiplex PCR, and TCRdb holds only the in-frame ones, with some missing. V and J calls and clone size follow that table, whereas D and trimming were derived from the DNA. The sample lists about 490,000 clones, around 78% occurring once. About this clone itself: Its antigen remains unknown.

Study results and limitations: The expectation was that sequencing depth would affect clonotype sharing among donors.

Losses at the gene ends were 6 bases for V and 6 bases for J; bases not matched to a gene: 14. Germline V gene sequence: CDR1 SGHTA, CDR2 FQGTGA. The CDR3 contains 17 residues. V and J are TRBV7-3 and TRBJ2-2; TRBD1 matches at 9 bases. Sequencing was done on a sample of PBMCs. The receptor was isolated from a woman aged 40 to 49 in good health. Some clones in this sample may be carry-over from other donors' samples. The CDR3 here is CASSKGTGTGHSGELFF. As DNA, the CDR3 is TGTGCCAGCAGTAAGGGGACAGGGACCGGTCACTCCGGGGAGCTGTTTTTT.